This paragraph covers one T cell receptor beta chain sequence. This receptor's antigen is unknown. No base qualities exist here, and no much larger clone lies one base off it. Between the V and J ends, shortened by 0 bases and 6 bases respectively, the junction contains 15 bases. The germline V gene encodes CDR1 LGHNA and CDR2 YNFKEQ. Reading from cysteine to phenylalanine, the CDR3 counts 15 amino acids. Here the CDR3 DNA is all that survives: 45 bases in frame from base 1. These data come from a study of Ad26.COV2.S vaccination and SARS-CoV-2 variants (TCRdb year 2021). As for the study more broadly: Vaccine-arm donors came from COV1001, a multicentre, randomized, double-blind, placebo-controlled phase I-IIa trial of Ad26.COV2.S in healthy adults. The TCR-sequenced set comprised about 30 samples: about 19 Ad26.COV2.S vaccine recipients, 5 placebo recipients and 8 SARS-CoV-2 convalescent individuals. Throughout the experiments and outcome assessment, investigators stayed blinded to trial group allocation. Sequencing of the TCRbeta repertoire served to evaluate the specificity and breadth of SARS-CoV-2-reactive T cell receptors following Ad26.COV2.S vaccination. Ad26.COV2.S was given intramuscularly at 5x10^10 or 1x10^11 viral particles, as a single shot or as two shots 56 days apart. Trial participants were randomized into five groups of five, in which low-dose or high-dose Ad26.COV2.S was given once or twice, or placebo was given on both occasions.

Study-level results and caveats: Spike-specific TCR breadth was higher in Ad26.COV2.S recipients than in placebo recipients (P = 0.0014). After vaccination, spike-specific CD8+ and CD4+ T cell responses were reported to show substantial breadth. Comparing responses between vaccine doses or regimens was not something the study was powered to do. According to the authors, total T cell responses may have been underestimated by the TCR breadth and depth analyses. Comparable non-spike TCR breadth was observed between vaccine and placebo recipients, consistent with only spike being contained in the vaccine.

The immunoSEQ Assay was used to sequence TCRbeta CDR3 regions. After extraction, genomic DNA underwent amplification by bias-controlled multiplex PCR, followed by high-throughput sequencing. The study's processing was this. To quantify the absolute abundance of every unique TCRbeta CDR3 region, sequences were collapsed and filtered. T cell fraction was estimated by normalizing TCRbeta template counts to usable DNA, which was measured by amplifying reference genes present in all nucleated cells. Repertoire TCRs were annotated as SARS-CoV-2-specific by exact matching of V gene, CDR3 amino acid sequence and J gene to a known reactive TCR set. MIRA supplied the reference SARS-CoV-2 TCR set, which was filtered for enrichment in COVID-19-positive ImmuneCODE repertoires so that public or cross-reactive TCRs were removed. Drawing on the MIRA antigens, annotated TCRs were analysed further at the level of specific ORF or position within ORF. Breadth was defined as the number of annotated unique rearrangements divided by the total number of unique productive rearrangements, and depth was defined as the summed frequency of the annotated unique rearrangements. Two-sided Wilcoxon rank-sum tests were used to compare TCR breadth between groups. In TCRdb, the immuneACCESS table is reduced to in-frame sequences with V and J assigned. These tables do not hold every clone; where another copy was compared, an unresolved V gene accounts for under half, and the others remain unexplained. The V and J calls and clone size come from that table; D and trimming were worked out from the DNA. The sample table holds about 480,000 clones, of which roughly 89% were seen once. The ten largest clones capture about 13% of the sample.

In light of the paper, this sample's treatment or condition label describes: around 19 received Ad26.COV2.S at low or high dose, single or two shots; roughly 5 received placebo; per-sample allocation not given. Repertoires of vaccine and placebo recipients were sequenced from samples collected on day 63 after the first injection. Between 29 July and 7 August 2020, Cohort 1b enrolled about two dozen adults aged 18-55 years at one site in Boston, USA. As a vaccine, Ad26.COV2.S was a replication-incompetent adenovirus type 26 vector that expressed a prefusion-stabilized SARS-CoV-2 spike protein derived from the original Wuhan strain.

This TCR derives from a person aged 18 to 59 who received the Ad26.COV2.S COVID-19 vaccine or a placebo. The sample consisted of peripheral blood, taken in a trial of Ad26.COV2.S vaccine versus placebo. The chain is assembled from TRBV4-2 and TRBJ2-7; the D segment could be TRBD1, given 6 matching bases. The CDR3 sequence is CASSQDIQGLGEQYF. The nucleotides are TGTGCCAGCAGCCAAGATATTCAGGGGTTGGGCGAGCAGTACTTC.